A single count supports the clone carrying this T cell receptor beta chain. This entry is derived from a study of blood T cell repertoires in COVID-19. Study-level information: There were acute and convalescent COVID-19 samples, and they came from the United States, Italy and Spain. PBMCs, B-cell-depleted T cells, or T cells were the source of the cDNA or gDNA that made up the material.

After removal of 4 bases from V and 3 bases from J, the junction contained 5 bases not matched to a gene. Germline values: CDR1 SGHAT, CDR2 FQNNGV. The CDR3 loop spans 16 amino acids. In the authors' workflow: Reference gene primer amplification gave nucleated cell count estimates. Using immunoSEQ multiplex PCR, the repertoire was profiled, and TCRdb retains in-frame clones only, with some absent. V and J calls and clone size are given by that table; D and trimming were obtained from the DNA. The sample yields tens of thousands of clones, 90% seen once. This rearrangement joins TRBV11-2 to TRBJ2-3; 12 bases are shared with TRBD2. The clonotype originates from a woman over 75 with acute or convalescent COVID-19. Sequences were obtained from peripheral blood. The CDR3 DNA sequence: TGTGCCAGCAGCTACCGGACTAGCGGGGTAACAGATACGCAGTATTTT. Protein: CASSYRTSGVTDTQYF.